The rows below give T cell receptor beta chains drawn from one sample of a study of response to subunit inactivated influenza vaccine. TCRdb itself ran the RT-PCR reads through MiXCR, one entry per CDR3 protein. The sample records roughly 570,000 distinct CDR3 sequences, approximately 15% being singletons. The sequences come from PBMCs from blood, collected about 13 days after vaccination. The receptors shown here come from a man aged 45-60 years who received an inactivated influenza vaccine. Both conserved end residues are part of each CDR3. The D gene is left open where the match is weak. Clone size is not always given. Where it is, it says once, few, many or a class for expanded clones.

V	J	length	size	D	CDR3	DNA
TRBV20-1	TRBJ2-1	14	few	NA	CSASLQGTYNEQFF	TGCAGTGCTAGCCTACAGGGTACCTACAATGAGCAGTTCTTC
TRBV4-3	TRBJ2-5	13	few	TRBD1	CASSQGQSGTQYF	TGCGCCAGCAGCCAGGGACAGTCAGGGACCCAGTACTTC
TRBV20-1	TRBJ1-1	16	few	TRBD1	CSASRTGGVGNTEAFF	TGCAGTGCTTCTCGGACAGGGGGGGTTGGGAACACTGAAGCTTTCTTT
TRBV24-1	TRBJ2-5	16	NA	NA	CATSDRMRPGQETQYF	TGTGCCACCAGTGACCGGATGCGCCCGGGGCAAGAGACCCAGTACTTC
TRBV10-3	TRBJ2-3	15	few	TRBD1	CAIRTGGERTDTQYF	TGTGCCATCAGAACAGGGGGCGAGAGAACAGATACGCAGTATTTT
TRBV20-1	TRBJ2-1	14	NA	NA	CSAPGLSPYNEQFF	TGCAGTGCCCCGGGACTTTCCCCCTACAATGAGCAGTTCTTC
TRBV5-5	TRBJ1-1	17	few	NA	CASSPWGPARGNTEAFF	TGTGCCAGCAGCCCTTGGGGCCCGGCCAGGGGTAATACTGAAGCTTTCTTT
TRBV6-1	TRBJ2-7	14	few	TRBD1	CASSGDRPYYEQYF	TGTGCCAGCAGTGGGGACAGACCCTACTACGAGCAGTACTTC
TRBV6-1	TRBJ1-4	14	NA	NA	CASSAGLSNEKLFF	TGTGCCAGCAGTGCGGGACTCTCTAATGAAAAACTGTTTTTT
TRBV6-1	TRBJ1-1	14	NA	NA	CASSFNQGRTEAFF	TGTGCCAGCAGCTTCAACCAGGGGAGGACTGAAGCTTTCTTT
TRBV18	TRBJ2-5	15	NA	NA	CASSPETDFRETQYF	TGTGCCAGCTCACCAGAGACAGATTTTCGAGAGACCCAGTACTTC
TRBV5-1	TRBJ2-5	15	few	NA	CASSLSAGRQETQYF	TGCGCCAGCAGCTTGTCCGCAGGGAGGCAAGAGACCCAGTACTTC
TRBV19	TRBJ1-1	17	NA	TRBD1	CASSATGGRAMNTEAFF	TGTGCCAGTAGTGCAACAGGGGGCAGAGCTATGAACACTGAAGCTTTCTTT
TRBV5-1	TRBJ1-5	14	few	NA	CASSLVGDNQPQHF	TGCGCCAGCAGCTTGGTAGGGGACAATCAGCCCCAGCATTTT
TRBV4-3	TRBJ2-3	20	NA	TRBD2	CASSQDFGPGLAELTDTQYF	TGCGCCAGCAGCCAAGACTTTGGGCCGGGACTAGCGGAACTCACAGATACGCAGTATTTT
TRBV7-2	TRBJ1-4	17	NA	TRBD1	CASSPWTGAATNEKLFF	TGTGCCAGCAGCCCTTGGACAGGGGCTGCAACTAATGAAAAACTGTTTTTT
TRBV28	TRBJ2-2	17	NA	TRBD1	CASSSYGTGDYTGELFF	TGTGCCAGCAGTTCTTACGGGACAGGGGACTACACCGGGGAGCTGTTTTTT
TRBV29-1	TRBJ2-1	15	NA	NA	CSVPPPGRLYNEQFF	TGCAGCGTTCCTCCCCCAGGCCGGTTATACAATGAGCAGTTCTTC